This TCR beta chain was identified during a study of cytomegalovirus exposure and HLA in healthy donors. PCR involved 60 Vbeta and 13 Jbeta primers. This table comes from immunoSEQ multiplex PCR, and its TCRdb copy is limited to in-frame clones, with some not included. The sample records about 160,000 clones, almost 80% being singletons. This clone appeared once. Its antigen is still unknown. General study points: High sensitivity and specificity were reportedly achieved when the classifier diagnosed cytomegalovirus status. For most TCR beta V segments, an earlier analysis put the productive rate at about 87% or about 30% of the time. What TCR beta sequences reportedly achieved was accurate prediction of HLA-A and HLA-B alleles in most subjects. Researchers reported in a later analysis that a missense DCLRE1C variant was tied to TCR beta V- and J-gene trimming.

The CDR3 has 14 amino acids. Trimming removed 7 bases at V and 3 bases at J, with 16 bases between. Germline assignment: CDR1 SNHLY and CDR2 FYNNEI. The specimen was PBMCs. The J gene is TRBJ2-7, the V gene TRBV2; no clear D gene. The sequence derives from a woman between 50 and 59 years old in good health and CMV-seronegative. The CDR3 protein is CASTHRSSHYEQYF. CDR3 coding DNA: TGTGCCAGCACCCACCGGAGTTCCCACTACGAGCAGTACTTC.